This TCR beta chain came from a study of regulatory T cells in long-lasting Graves disease. The study's findings and limits: Having few samples may have compromised the accuracy.

Arm-PCR of CDR3 regions with iRepertoire HTBI primers generated TCR beta libraries. TCRdb ran MiXCR on the multiplex PCR reads and lists one entry per CDR3 protein. The table includes some 460,000 distinct CDR3 sequences, roughly 17% detected once. V shed 4 bases, J shed 3 bases, and the junction held 4 bases outside the gene matches. CDR1 and CDR2 from the germline V gene are SGHTA and FQGNSA. The CDR3 is 15 amino acids. The sample's time point: newly diagnosed GD, antithyroid drugs for less than 3 months. From PBMCs, RNA was extracted and then used to make the TCR library. Blood from the periphery, around 10 milliliters in all, was drawn into EDTA tubes. This clonotype was observed many times. Its antigen is undetermined. The same data also went into a second study, on T cells in Graves' hyperthyroidism and ophthalmopathy. This second study says: Patients showing uncontrolled infection, other autoimmune disease, pregnancy or lactation were ineligible. Blood samples included most of the expanded thyroid clonotypes exceeding 0.001.

The chain is built from TRBV7-2 and TRBJ2-5, with TRBD2 matching over 11 bases. The clonotype was recovered from a man aged 40-50 years with Graves disease. Sequencing was performed on peripheral blood mononuclear cells (PBMCs), taken at new diagnosis, from a patient treated with antithyroid drugs. The CDR3 region has the DNA TGTGCCAGCAGCTCGGGACTAGCGGTAAAAGAGACCCAGTACTTC. This codes for CASSSGLAVKETQYF.